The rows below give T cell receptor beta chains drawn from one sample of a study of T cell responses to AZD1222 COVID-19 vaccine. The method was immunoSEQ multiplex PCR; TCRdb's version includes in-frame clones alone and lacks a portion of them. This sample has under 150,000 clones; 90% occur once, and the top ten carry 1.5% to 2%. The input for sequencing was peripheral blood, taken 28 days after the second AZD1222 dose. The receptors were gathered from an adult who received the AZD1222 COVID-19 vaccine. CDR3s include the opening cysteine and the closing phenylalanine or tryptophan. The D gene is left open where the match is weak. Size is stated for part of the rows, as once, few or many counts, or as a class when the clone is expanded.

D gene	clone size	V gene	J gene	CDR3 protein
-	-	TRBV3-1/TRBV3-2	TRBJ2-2	CASSQLLTWELFF
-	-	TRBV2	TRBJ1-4	CASRRTAFNEKLFF
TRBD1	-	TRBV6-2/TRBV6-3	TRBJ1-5	CASSSSGTGGGGSNQPQHF
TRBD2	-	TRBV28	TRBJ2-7	CATKGQAGGPYEQYF
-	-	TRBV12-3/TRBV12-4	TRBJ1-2	CASSPSDYGYTF
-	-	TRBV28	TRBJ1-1	CASSLVTAGNTEAFF
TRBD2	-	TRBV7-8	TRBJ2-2	CASSPHGLAENTGELFF
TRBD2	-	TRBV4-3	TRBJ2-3	CASSQRHWASGSTDTQYF
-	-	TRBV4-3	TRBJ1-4	CASSPLPGTNEKLFF
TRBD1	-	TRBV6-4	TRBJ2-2	CASSAGQGNTGELFF
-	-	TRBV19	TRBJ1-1	CASSITVNTEAFF
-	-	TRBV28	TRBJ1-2	CASSFSLPNYGYTF
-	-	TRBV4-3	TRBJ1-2	CASSRDLQGDYGYTF
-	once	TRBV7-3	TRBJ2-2	CASSLTGSTRDTGELFF
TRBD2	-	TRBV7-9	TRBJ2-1	CASSLPGLAVGEQFF
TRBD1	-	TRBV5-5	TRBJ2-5	CASSWGRGQGEETQYF
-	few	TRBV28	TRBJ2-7	CASSLGQGLYEQYF
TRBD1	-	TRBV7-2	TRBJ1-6	CASGPGTGVNSPLHF
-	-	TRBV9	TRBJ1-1	CASSVVNRVDTEAFF
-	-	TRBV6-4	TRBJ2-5	CASSPGGHQETQYF
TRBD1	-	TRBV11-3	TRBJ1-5	CASSPDRGRQPQHF
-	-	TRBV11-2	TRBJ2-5	CASSPQMRETQYF
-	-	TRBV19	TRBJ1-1	CASSNMAEAFF
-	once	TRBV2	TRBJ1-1	CASSEALHGTEAFF
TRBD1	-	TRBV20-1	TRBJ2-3	CSASLSGGSTDTQYF
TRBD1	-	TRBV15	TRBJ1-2	CATSGGQGRGGYTF
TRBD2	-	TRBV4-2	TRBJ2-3	CASSQELAGAVTDTQYF
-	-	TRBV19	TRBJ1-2	CASNPTGSNYGYTF
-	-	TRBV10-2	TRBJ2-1	CASSEPINEQFF
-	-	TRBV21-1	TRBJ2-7	CASSKGEQYEQYF
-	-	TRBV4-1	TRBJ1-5	CASSQEQGGEPQHF
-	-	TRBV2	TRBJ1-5	CASQGLSRDQPQHF
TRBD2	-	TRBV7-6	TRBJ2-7	CASSRDGTTYEQYF
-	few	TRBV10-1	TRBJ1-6	CACPGPYNSPLHF
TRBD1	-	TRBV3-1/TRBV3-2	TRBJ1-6	CASSLPGTGTNSPLHF
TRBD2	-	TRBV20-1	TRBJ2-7	CSASRPGLAGGQINYEQYF
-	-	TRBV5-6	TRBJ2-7	CASSLVGVEQYF
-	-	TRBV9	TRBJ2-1	CASSVGWYDEQFF
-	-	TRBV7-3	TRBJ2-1	CASSLGQSEYNEQFF
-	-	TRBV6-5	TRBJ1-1	CASSLQGNTEAFF
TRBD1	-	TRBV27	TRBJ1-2	CASSIQGAPYGYTF
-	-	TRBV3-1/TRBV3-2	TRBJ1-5	CASSQDSGSGWQPQHF
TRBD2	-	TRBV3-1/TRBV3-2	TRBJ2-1	CASSQESLAGFAGREQFF
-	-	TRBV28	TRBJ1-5	CASSSGYRTRGVNNYNQPQHF
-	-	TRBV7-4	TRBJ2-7	CASSLRFYEQYF
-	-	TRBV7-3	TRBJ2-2	CASSLLGGGELFF
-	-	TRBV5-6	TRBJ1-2	CASSPGGTWGYTF
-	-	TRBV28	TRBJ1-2	CASTGPPPGYGYTF
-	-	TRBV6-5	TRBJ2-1	CASSYSISADEQFF
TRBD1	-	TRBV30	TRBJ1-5	CAWSRGTGDQPQHF
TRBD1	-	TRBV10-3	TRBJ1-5	CAISGGDRVGQPQHF
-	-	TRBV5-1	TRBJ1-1	CASSLVGGALPNTEAFF
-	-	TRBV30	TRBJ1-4	CAYRVLGNEKLFF
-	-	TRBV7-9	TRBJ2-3	CASSLVTLPSTDTQYF